The entry below gives a single TCR beta chain sequence along with its context. This clonotype was seen at least ten times. The clone's antigen remains unknown. No much larger clonotype is one base removed from it; base qualities were not supplied. Trimming accounts for 0 bases at V and 12 bases at J, while the number of junction bases matched to no gene is 14. CDR1 and CDR2 are drawn from the germline V gene (reference sequence): MNHEY, SMNVEV. From the cysteine up to the phenylalanine, the CDR3 has a length of 16 residues. Kept here is only the CDR3 DNA, which spans 48 bases and is read in frame from base 1. The data stem from a study of T cells in Graves' hyperthyroidism and ophthalmopathy (dated by TCRdb to the late 2010s). With respect to the entire study: Peripheral blood was sampled at the time of initial diagnosis, prior to any treatment. TCR V-J signatures able to tell the groups apart were searched for in a discovery cohort of some 100 patients, of whom 43 had Graves' ophthalmopathy and around 56 had stable Graves' hyperthyroidism. An independent validation cohort of about 20 hyperthyroidism patients and about 15 patients who later progressed to ophthalmopathy tested prospective prediction of ophthalmopathy. The roughly 100 discovery patients were divided at random into training and test sets in a 7:3 ratio. In addition, the study compared T-cell repertoires in thyroid tissue and in blood from about 6 Graves' hyperthyroidism patients. Following sampling, methimazole starting at 30 mg daily was given to hyperthyroidism patients, and high-dose intravenous methylprednisolone was given to ophthalmopathy patients. According to the paper, TCR Vbeta CDR3 sequencing was carried out on more than 120 peripheral blood samples, which came from 40 to 45 ophthalmopathy, roughly 75 hyperthyroidism and some 17 progressor patients.

What the research found in general, with its limitations: A 13 V-J signature model separated ophthalmopathy from stable hyperthyroidism, with approximately 86% sensitivity and about 81% specificity in cross-validation and 80%/75% in testing. During validation, the model predicted progression to ophthalmopathy a median of approximately six months ahead of onset, with around 70% sensitivity and 72% to 85% specificity. Most expanded thyroid clonotypes (frequency above 0.001) were also detected in blood, a finding suggesting that blood repertoires may reflect thyroid immune responses. No statistical method was used to set the sample size in advance, and investigators knew the group allocation.

Stable Graves' hyperthyroidism was defined as the absence of progression to ophthalmopathy over 18 months of follow-up. Hyperthyroidism patients were newly diagnosed, had a disease duration of under 2 months, and were aged 18 to 65 years. The study excluded patients with uncontrolled infections, other autoimmune diseases, pregnancy or lactation. Diagnoses were based on clinical symptoms, serum thyroxine and TRAb, thyroid ultrasound and orbital computed tomography. PBMCs were separated from under 11 ml of fresh peripheral blood using Ficoll-Paque density gradient centrifugation. Total RNA was extracted with Trizol reagent, and quality was checked on an Agilent 2100 Bioanalyzer. Amplification of TCR beta CDR3 regions was carried out from RNA transcripts. A first-round RT-PCR of the TCR CDR3 used the HTBI primer set with the Qiagen OneStep RT-PCR kit. A second multiplex PCR round built the libraries, followed by size selection and purification. Paired-end sequencing of the libraries was performed with 100 bp reads on an Illumina HiSeq2000. From the authors' description of their analysis: Raw data were processed with SOAPnuke, discarding reads with adapters, uncalled bases, mean Phred below 15, or no exact constant-primer or identifier match. High-quality paired reads were merged with COPE v1.2.5, and unique nucleotide sequences were defined as clonotypes. MiTCR v1.1 was used to align clonotypes to the IMGT TRBV, TRBD and TRBJ reference segments. Analysis was restricted to V-J combinations with a frequency above 0.0001, which covered approximately 99% of repertoires. The TCS score was defined as the ratio of F50 (clonal expansion) to E x V (chaos), calculated using BLOSUM62-based TCRdist between CDR3 peptides within each V-J. Welch's t-statistics and random forest reduced roughly 540 V-J features to 13, which were used in a naive Bayes classifier (R e1071). TCRdb trimmed the raw reads at Q25, called clones with MiXCR and kept productive beta chains. Identical CDR3 proteins give one entry, which carries the most common genes and DNA. In this record, the V and J calls reflect TCRdb's handling and not the investigators' own analysis. Present in this sample are approximately 590,000 distinct CDR3 sequences, 15% to 18% of which were seen just once. Jointly, the top ten make up around 7.8% of the sample.

This sequence uses TRBV27 and TRBJ2-1; TRBD2 matches 7 bases in the middle. The clonotype was recovered from a woman in her 30s with Graves' hyperthyroidism. Sequencing used blood. The base sequence is TGTGCCAGCAGTTTATCGTCGAGCGGGAATAGGATTGGGCAGTTCTTC. Translation gives CASSLSSSGNRIGQFF.